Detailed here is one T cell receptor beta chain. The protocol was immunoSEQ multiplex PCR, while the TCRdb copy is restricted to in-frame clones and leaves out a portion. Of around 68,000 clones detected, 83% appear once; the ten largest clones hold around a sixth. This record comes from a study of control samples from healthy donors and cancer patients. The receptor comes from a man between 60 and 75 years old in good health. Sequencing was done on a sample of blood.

Written as DNA, the CDR3 is TGTGCCAGCAGCTCGGGACTAGCGGGTTCCTACGAGCAGTACTTC. It specifies CASSSGLAGSYEQYF. The chain combines TRBV7-3 with TRBJ2-7, with 12 bases matching TRBD2. V dropped 4 bases and J dropped 1; count of bases not matched to a gene: 2. This CDR3 has 15 residues. CDR1 and CDR2 (germline): SGHTA, FQGTGA.